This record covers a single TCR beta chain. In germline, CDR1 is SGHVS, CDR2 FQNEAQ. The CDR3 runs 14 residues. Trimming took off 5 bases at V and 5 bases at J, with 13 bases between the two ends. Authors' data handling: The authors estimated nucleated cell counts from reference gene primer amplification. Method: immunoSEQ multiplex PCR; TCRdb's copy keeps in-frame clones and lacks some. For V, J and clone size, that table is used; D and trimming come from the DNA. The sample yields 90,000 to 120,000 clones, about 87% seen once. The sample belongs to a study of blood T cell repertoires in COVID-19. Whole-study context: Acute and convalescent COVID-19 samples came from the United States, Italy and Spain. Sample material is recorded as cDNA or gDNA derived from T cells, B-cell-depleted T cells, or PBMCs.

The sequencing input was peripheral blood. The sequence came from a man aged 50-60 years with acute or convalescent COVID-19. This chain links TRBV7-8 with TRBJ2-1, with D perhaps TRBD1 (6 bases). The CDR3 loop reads CASSVGTSDNEQFF. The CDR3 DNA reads TGTGCCAGCAGCGTCGGGACAAGCGACAATGAGCAGTTCTTC.